The source of this T cell receptor beta chain is a study of regulatory and conventional T cells in RAG deficiency. The study's findings and limits: RAG-deficient patients showed markedly lower Shannon entropy and higher Simpson indices than control T-cell subsets. In Omenn syndrome, Treg and Tconv repertoires overlapped >75%.

Conventional CD4+ T cells were sorted from blood as CD25-low CD127-high cells. As to this clone: Its antigen is still unknown.

Libraries were prepared by immunoSEQ multiplex PCR; TCRdb keeps only in-frame clonotypes and omits some of them. This sample has some 21,000 clones, with 93% found just once. The germline gives CDR1 KGHSH, CDR2 LQKENI. V lost 3 bases, J lost 10 bases, and 7 bases lay in between. The length of the CDR3 is 11 residues. The data were also submitted as part of a second study, on regulatory T cells. That paper states: Amplification used 52 TRBV primers and 13 TRBJ primers.

What was sequenced was CD4+ T cells sorted from blood. This TCR derives from a human donor in good health. This chain links TRBV18 with TRBJ2-1; no firm D call. CDR3 sequence: CASSPSREQFF. The CDR3 DNA reads TGTGCCAGCTCACCGTCGCGAGAGCAGTTCTTC.